The 18 T cell receptor beta chains listed next were all sequenced from one sample in a study of identical twins. TCRdb redid the calling of the 5' RACE reads with MiXCR, one entry per CDR3 protein. The table includes about 890,000 distinct CDR3 sequences, around an eighth detected once. These data also formed part of another study, on yellow fever vaccine responses in identical twins.

Sequenced: PBMCs. These receptors were obtained from a woman aged 18-29 years in good health.

The J gene is TRBJ1-3, the V gene TRBV10-3; 7 bases agree with TRBD1. CDR3 length equals 14 residues. The junction had 3 bases not matched to a gene; V was cut back by 3 bases and J by 4 bases. CDR1 is ENHRY and CDR2 is SYGVKD in the germline V gene. This chain's CDR3 is CAISDRDSGNTIYF. The CDR3 nucleotides are TGTGCCATCAGTGATAGGGACAGCGGAAACACCATATATTTT.

This clonotype was found many times. The gene calls are TRBV6-1 and TRBJ1-4; D is unclear. V was pared by 4 bases and J by 5 bases, with 14 bases between. The length of the CDR3 is 15 residues. CDR1 and CDR2 from the germline V gene are MNHNS and SASEGT. This chain's CDR3 is CASSGSTSPNEKLFF. The CDR3 nucleotides read TGTGCCAGCAGTGGATCGACATCCCCCAATGAAAAACTGTTTTTT.

The sample holds many counts of this clonotype. The chain links TRBV10-3 to TRBJ2-1; weak D call: TRBD1 (5 bases). V lost 10 bases, J lost 0 bases, and 13 bases lay in between. The CDR3 length is 14 residues. CDR1 and CDR2 from the germline V gene are ENHRY and SYGVKD. The CDR3: CATKGESSYNEQFF. DNA of the CDR3: TGTGCCACAAAAGGGGAAAGCTCCTACAATGAGCAGTTCTTC.

The V call is TRBV6-5, the J call TRBJ2-5; 12 bases fit TRBD2. The V segment lost 2 bases and the J segment 6 bases; nucleotides outside the gene matches: 7. The germline V gene encodes CDR1 MNHEY and CDR2 SVGAGI. The CDR3 has 16 amino acids. This CDR3 reads CASSYRLAGAVKTQYF. The CDR3 DNA reads as TGTGCCAGCAGTTACAGACTAGCGGGGGCGGTAAAGACCCAGTACTTC.

J is TRBJ2-7 and V is TRBV5-1; maybe TRBD1 (5 bases). The V gene's germline CDR1 is SGHRS and CDR2 YFSETQ. Trimming stripped 4 bases from V and 3 bases from J, with 14 bases between. This CDR3 has 14 amino acids. This CDR3 is CASSPPGIHYEQYF. The CDR3 DNA reads as TGCGCCAGCAGCCCCCCAGGGATACACTACGAGCAGTACTTC.

This clonotype was detected a few times. V and J are TRBV20-1 and TRBJ2-1; TRBD2 agrees at 8 bases. With V trimmed by 6 bases and J by 6 bases, 13 bases remained unmatched. CDR3 length: 15 amino acids. The germline V gene encodes CDR1 DFQATT and CDR2 SNEGSKA (reference sequence). The CDR3 DNA follows: TGCAGTGCAAAACCGGGACTAGAGCACTTCAATGAGCAGTTCTTC. This translates into CSAKPGLEHFNEQFF.

A few counts support this clonotype. The chain recombines TRBV6-1 with TRBJ1-1; weak D call: TRBD1 (5 bases). V lost 7 bases, J lost 0 bases, and 21 bases lay in between. Germline V gene lookup returns CDR1 MNHNS and CDR2 SASEGT. The length of the CDR3 is 17 residues. CDR3 nucleotides: TGTGCCAGCAACAAGGTGGGGCACCTTCTAATGAACACTGAAGCTTTCTTT. Its protein product is CASNKVGHLLMNTEAFF.

The chain couples TRBV6-2 or TRBV6-3 to TRBJ1-1; TRBD1 matches at 7 bases. The CDR3 covers 15 residues. V shed 6 bases, J shed 1 base, and the junction held 8 bases outside the gene matches. Germline assignment: CDR1 MNHEY and CDR2 SVGEGT. The CDR3 nucleotides are TGTGCCAGCAGCGGGACAGAACTAAAGAACACTGAAGCTTTCTTT. Encoded protein: CASSGTELKNTEAFF.

This clonotype came up many times. Here the CDR3 DNA reads TGTGCCAGCAGTTTTCCTAGCGGGGCAAACACCGGGGAGCTGTTTTTT. Its protein product is CASSFPSGANTGELFF. The rearrangement uses TRBV6-5 and TRBJ2-2; 9 bases line up with TRBD2. Germline V gene lookup returns CDR1 MNHEY and CDR2 SVGAGI. V lost 4 bases, J lost 2 bases, and 5 bases stayed unmatched. There are 16 residues in the CDR3.

This clonotype has just a few counts. The V gene is TRBV2, the J gene TRBJ2-7; 11 bases fit TRBD2. CDR1 and CDR2 (germline): SNHLY, FYNNEI. The CDR3 runs to 13 residues. V trimming: 6 bases; J trimming: 4 bases; junction bases outside the gene matches: 2. The DNA for the CDR3 is TGTGCCAGCAGGACTAGCGGGGAGTACGAGCAGTACGTC. Translating gives CASRTSGEYEQYV.

There are many counts of this clonotype. The J gene is TRBJ1-1, the V gene TRBV5-1, with unresolved D. Germline CDR1 and CDR2: SGHRS and YFSETQ. This CDR3 has 15 residues. V dropped 0 bases and J dropped 1 base, with 10 bases sitting between them. CDR3 nucleotide sequence: TGCGCCAGCAGCTTGGCCGGCAGAGAGAACACTGAAGCTTTCTTT. It encodes CASSLAGRENTEAFF. The variable domain in full, with the rest retrieved from reference TRBV5-1 and TRBJ1-1, is KAGVTQTPRYLIKTRGQQVTLSCSPISGHRSVSWYQQTPGQGLQFLFEYFSETQRNKGNFPGRFSGRQFSNSRSEMNVSTLELGDSALYLCASSLAGRENTEAFFGQGTRLTVV.

The rearrangement links TRBV2 to TRBJ2-1, with 13 bases that match TRBD2. Germline V gene sequence: CDR1 SNHLY, CDR2 FYNNEI. Trimming removed 3 bases from V and 9 bases from J; junction bases left unmatched: 8. The CDR3 runs to 16 residues. CDR3 protein: CASSDRTSGGAAEQFF. The CDR3 DNA reads TGTGCCAGCAGTGATCGTACTAGCGGGGGGGCAGCTGAGCAGTTCTTC. Based on the CDR3 plus reference TRBV2 and TRBJ2-1, the full variable domain is EPEVTQTPSHQVTQMGQEVILRCVPISNHLYFYWYRQILGQKVEFLVSFYNNEISEKSEIFDDQFSVERPDGSNFTLKIRSTKLEDSAMYFCASSDRTSGGAAEQFFGPGTRLTVL.

The gene calls are TRBV20-1 and TRBJ1-5, with 7 bases identical to TRBD1. This CDR3 spans 15 amino acids. With 1 base clipped from V and 5 bases from J, the junction kept 8 bases outside the gene matches. Germline CDR1 and CDR2: DFQATT and SNEGSKA (reference sequence). The CDR3 region is CSARAGTAIYQPQHF. Here the CDR3 DNA reads TGCAGTGCTAGAGCAGGGACAGCAATTTATCAGCCCCAGCATTTT.

A remark on this clonotype: One junction end disagrees with the germline gene, perhaps due to a read error. The chain is built from TRBV5-1 and TRBJ2-3; maybe TRBD1 (6 bases). Germline CDR1 reads SGHRS; CDR2 reads YFSETQ. The CDR3 spans 16 residues. As DNA, the CDR3 is TGCGCCAGCAGCCGAGGGGCCGGCCTGGGACAAGATGCGCAGTATTTT. Translation gives CASSRGAGLGQDAQYF.

This clonotype was seen only a few times. J is TRBJ1-1 and V is TRBV2, with 7 bases lining up with TRBD1. The CDR3 totals 16 residues. Germline V gene sequence: CDR1 SNHLY, CDR2 FYNNEI. The ends lost 5 bases at V and 5 bases at J; junction bases unmatched: 14. The CDR3 coding sequence is TGTGCCAGCAGTCATTACCCTGACAGGGTTGTAACTGAAGCTTTCTTT. It specifies CASSHYPDRVVTEAFF.

The chain joins TRBV2 to TRBJ2-7; weak D call: TRBD1 (6 bases). Germline V gene lookup returns CDR1 SNHLY and CDR2 FYNNEI. This CDR3 comprises 12 residues. V lost 3 bases and J lost 5, with 8 bases in between. The CDR3 DNA reads TGTGCCAGCAGTGAGCAGGGGAACGAGCAGTACTTC. Its translation: CASSEQGNEQYF.

This clonotype was counted only a few times. The V and J genes are TRBV20-1 and TRBJ2-7; no firm D call. The CDR3 length is 11 residues. CDR1 and CDR2 (germline): DFQATT, SNEGSKA (reference sequence). Trimming pared 5 bases from V and 2 bases from J, leaving 7 bases between. CDR3 residues: CSASITYEQYF. In nucleotides, the CDR3 is TGCAGTGCTTCTATTACCTACGAGCAGTACTTC.

This clonotype was recorded once. CDR3 bases: TGCGCCAGCAGCCCAGCAGGGGGCGCTTTCAGCACCGGGGAGCTGTTTTTT. Its protein is CASSPAGGAFSTGELFF. This sequence joins TRBV5-1 and TRBJ2-2; 8 bases fit TRBD1. Germline V CDR1 and CDR2: SGHRS, YFSETQ. The CDR3 has 17 amino acids. V shed 4 bases, J shed 4 bases, and the junction held 12 bases outside the gene matches.